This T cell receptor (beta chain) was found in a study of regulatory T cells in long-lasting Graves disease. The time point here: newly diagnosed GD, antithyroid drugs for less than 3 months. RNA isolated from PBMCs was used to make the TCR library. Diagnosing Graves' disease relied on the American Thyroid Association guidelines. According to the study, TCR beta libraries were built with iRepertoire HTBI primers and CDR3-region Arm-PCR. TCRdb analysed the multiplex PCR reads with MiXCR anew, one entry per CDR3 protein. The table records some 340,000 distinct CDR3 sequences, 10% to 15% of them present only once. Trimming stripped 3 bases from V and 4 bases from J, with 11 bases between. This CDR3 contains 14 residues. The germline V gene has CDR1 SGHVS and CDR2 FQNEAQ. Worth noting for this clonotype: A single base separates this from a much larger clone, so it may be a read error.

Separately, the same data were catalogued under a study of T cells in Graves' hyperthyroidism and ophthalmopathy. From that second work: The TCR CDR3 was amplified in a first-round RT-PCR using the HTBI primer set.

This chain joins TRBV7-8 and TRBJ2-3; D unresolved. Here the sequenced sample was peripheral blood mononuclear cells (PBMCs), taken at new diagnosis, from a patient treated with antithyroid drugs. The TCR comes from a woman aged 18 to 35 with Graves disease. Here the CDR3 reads CASSFLLSADTQYF. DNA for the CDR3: TGTGCCAGCAGCTTCCTACTGAGCGCAGATACGCAGTATTTT.